This TCR beta chain derives from a study of blood T cell repertoires in COVID-19. Study in general: Sources were T cells, B-cell-depleted T cells, or PBMCs; the material itself was cDNA or gDNA.

V lost 5 bases and J 5 bases, leaving 13 bases between the germline ends. Germline V CDR1 and CDR2: SQVTM, ANQGSEA. This CDR3 has 13 residues. As originally analysed: The assay estimated nucleated cells by amplifying reference gene primers. Measured with immunoSEQ multiplex PCR; TCRdb has only the in-frame clones, and not every one. The V and J calls and clone size are taken from that table; D and trimming were inferred from the DNA. The sample holds around 200,000 clones, approximately 80% seen once. This clonotype was sampled from a man in his fifties or sixties who had recovered from COVID-19. The sequencing sample was made of peripheral blood. The rearrangement uses TRBV29-1 and TRBJ2-1; tentatively, D is TRBD2 (5 bases). CDR3 in amino acids: CSVRGSGNNEQFF. The CDR3, as DNA: TGCAGCGTTCGTGGGAGCGGAAACAATGAGCAGTTCTTC.